The 8 T cell receptor beta chains given below trace back to one sample, sequenced in a study of OX40 agonist ivuxolimab in advanced cancers. Sequenced by immunoSEQ multiplex PCR; TCRdb stores in-frame clones only, minus some. The table records roughly 15,000 clones, roughly nine tenths of them present only once. This specimen consisted of CD4+ or CD8+ T cells sorted from blood, obtained in a trial of the OX40 agonist ivuxolimab. The receptors originated from an adult with an advanced solid tumor such as melanoma, head and neck, liver or kidney cancer.

The CDR3 loop is CASSLDRQVNTEAFF. CDR3 nucleotide sequence: TGTGCCAGCAGCTTGGACCGACAGGTGAACACTGAAGCTTTCTTT. The genes are TRBV5-6 and TRBJ1-1; D is possibly TRBD1 (6 bases). In germline, CDR1 is SGHDT, CDR2 YYEEEE. Trimming left V 0 bases short and J 0 bases short, with 9 bases between. The CDR3 length is 15 residues.

The V call is TRBV5-6, the J call TRBJ1-1; TRBD1 agrees at 8 bases. V gave up 3 bases and J gave up 5 bases; unmatched junction bases: 9. CDR1 is SGHDT and CDR2 is YYEEEE in the germline V gene. The CDR3 consists of 15 residues. This chain's CDR3 is CASSYRDRRETEAFF. CDR3 coding DNA: TGTGCCAGCAGCTACCGGGACAGGAGAGAGACTGAAGCTTTCTTT.

This clone was picked up one time. The chain recombines TRBV25-1 with TRBJ1-2, with 10 nucleotides matching TRBD1. Germline V gene lookup returns CDR1 MGHDK and CDR2 SYGVNS. The CDR3 runs to 15 residues. V was clipped by 4 bases and J by 5 bases; unmatched bases: 7. CDR3 residues: CASSGYDRGRYGYTF. CDR3 DNA: TGTGCCAGCAGTGGGTACGACAGGGGGCGTTATGGCTACACCTTC.

This clone was detected a few times. This chain joins TRBV11-2 and TRBJ2-7, with D tentatively TRBD2 (6 bases). Germline CDR1 reads SGHAT; CDR2 reads FQNNGV. The CDR3 loop spans 15 amino acids. The V end lost 2 bases, the J end lost 2 bases, and 13 bases lay between the germline ends. CDR3 in DNA: TGTGCCAGCAGCTTATTCGGTGGGGGGACCTACGAGCAGTACTTC. As protein: CASSLFGGGTYEQYF.

The genes are TRBV11-3 and TRBJ2-1; D is unclear. The CDR3 is 14 residues long. Trimming cost V 6 bases and J 0 bases, with 9 bases left between them. CDR1 and CDR2 from the germline V gene are SGHNT and YENEEA. The CDR3 protein is CASSYLTSYNEQFF. The CDR3 DNA reads TGTGCCAGCAGTTACTTGACCTCCTACAATGAGCAGTTCTTC.

The gene calls are TRBV9 and TRBJ1-4; the D gene is possibly TRBD1 (5 bases). V was cut by 4 bases and J by 0 bases, with 13 bases left in between. The germline V gene has CDR1 SGDLS and CDR2 YYNGEE. This CDR3 region has 16 residues. The DNA of the CDR3 is TGTGCCAGCAGCCCCGGGACTGTCCCAACTAATGAAAAACTGTTTTTT. This sequence encodes CASSPGTVPTNEKLFF. Drawing the rest from reference TRBV9 and TRBJ1-4, the complete variable domain is DSGVTQTPKHLITATGQRVTLRCSPRSGDLSVYWYQQSLDQGLQFLIQYYNGEERAKGNILERFSAQQFPDLHSELNLSSLELGDSALYFCASSPGTVPTNEKLFFGSGTQLSVL.

This clone was observed once. V gene TRBV4-3 combines with J gene TRBJ2-7; D gene uncertain. Trimming stripped 0 bases from V and 2 bases from J, with 8 bases between. CDR1 is LGHNA, CDR2 YSLEER, per germline. The CDR3 contains 14 residues. The CDR3 sequence: CASSQEGSPYEQYF. CDR3 nucleotide sequence: TGCGCCAGCAGCCAAGAGGGGTCGCCCTACGAGCAGTACTTC.

V usage is TRBV4-1 and J usage is TRBJ1-2, with a possible D match to TRBD1 (5 bases). Deletions cut 0 bases from V and 7 bases from J, with 12 bases between. CDR1 is MGHRA, CDR2 YSYEKL, per germline. This CDR3 has 14 amino acids. The CDR3 DNA reads as TGCGCCAGCAGCCAAGATAGCGGGGCACGTGGCTACACCTTC. It codes for CASSQDSGARGYTF.